This entry lists 13 T cell receptor beta chains sequenced from one sample in a study of multiple sclerosis patients with progressive multifocal leukoencephalopathy. Profiling relied on immunoSEQ multiplex PCR, and the TCRdb table lists in-frame clones only, not all of them. This sample has 25,000 to 30,000 clones, with 88% found just once. Time point defined: before natalizumab initiation. Sequenced: PBMCs. Source of these receptors: a human donor with multiple sclerosis.

This clone was counted between two and nine times. The chain combines TRBV10-3 with TRBJ2-3; 8 bases are a match to TRBD2. J lost 2 bases, V lost 3 bases, and 4 bases had no gene match. The CDR3 is 15 amino acids. Germline CDR1 is ENHRY and CDR2 is SYGVKD. CDR3 nucleotides: TGTGCCATCAGTGACGGAGCGGGGGACACAGATACGCAGTATTTT. It yields the protein CAISDGAGDTDTQYF.

This clone has only one observation. This rearrangement joins TRBV6-4 to TRBJ2-3; 12 bases agree with TRBD2. The ends lost 5 bases at V and 1 base at J; junction bases unmatched: 1. CDR3 length: 15 residues. Germline V gene lookup returns CDR1 MRHNA and CDR2 SNTAGT. In nucleotides, the CDR3 is TGTGCCAGCAGTCGGACTAGCGGGGGCACAGATACGCAGTATTTT. Its translation: CASSRTSGGTDTQYF.

This clone was found once. This chain joins TRBV7-2 and TRBJ2-1; the D is unclear. The germline CDR1 and CDR2 sequences are SGHTA and FQGNSA. This CDR3 contains 16 residues. V dropped 5 bases and J dropped 0 bases, with 14 bases sitting between them. The CDR3 loop is CASSPHSPDSYNEQFF. Written as DNA, the CDR3 is TGTGCCAGCAGCCCCCACAGTCCGGACTCCTACAATGAGCAGTTCTTC.

The V call is TRBV10-3, the J call TRBJ1-1; 8 bases line up with TRBD1. This CDR3 has 13 residues. Trimming removed 7 bases from V and 3 bases from J; junction bases left unmatched: 4. The germline CDR1 and CDR2 sequences are ENHRY and SYGVKD. DNA of the CDR3: TGTGCCATCAAAGGACAGGGAGACACTGAAGCTTTCTTT. It codes for CAIKGQGDTEAFF.

The V and J genes are TRBV5-6 and TRBJ1-3; D is unresolved. This CDR3 has 16 residues. Trimming stripped 2 bases from V and 0 bases from J, with 12 bases between. Germline lookup yields CDR1 SGHDT and CDR2 YYEEEE. In nucleotides, the CDR3 is TGTGCCAGCAGCTTACGACACGGGAGCTCTGGAAACACCATATATTTT. This gives the protein CASSLRHGSSGNTIYF.

The chain has TRBV6-1 and TRBJ2-2; D might be TRBD2 (5 bases). The germline gives CDR1 MNHNS, CDR2 SASEGT. The CDR3 has 14 amino acids. Between the trimmed V and J ends, which lost 6 bases and 3 bases, there was a span of 11 bases. Written as DNA, the CDR3 is TGTGCCAGCAGACCGGACTTCTACACCGGGGAGCTGTTTTTT. This sequence encodes CASRPDFYTGELFF.

The J gene is TRBJ1-6, the V gene TRBV2; maybe TRBD1 (6 bases). The CDR3 spans 15 residues. V gave up 4 bases and J gave up 1 base, with 8 bases separating them. Germline values: CDR1 SNHLY, CDR2 FYNNEI. CDR3 region: CASSADSSYNSPLHF. The CDR3 DNA reads TGTGCCAGCAGTGCGGACAGTTCCTATAATTCACCCCTCCACTTT. Full variable domain (rest looked up from reference TRBV2 and TRBJ1-6): EPEVTQTPSHQVTQMGQEVILRCVPISNHLYFYWYRQILGQKVEFLVSFYNNEISEKSEIFDDQFSVERPDGSNFTLKIRSTKLEDSAMYFCASSADSSYNSPLHFGNGTRLTVT.

This rearrangement joins TRBV5-4 to TRBJ1-2; 9 bases fit TRBD1. This CDR3 has 16 residues. Germline-derived CDR1 and CDR2 are SGHNT and YYREEE (reference sequence). With V trimmed by 2 bases and J by 0 bases, 5 bases remained unmatched. The CDR3 loop is CASSFRQGGANYGYTF. The CDR3 DNA reads TGTGCCAGCAGCTTCAGACAGGGGGGAGCTAACTATGGCTACACCTTC. The full variable domain, in which reference TRBV5-4 and TRBJ1-2 provide the parts outside the CDR3, is ETGVTQSPTHLIKTRGQQVTLRCSSQSGHNTVSWYQQALGQGPQFIFQYYREEENGRGNFPPRFSGLQFPNYSSELNVNALELDDSALYLCASSFRQGGANYGYTFGSGTRLTVV.

The genes are TRBV6-1 and TRBJ2-7; D is perhaps TRBD1 (6 bases). CDR1 is MNHNS, CDR2 SASEGT, per germline. The CDR3 runs 15 residues. Between the trimmed V and J ends, which lost 0 bases and 2 bases, there was a span of 11 bases. In DNA, the CDR3 is TGTGCCAGCAGTGAAGCGGATGCAGGGGCCTACGAGCAGTACTTC. As protein: CASSEADAGAYEQYF.

The chain is built from TRBV14 and TRBJ2-7; a weak D match, TRBD1 (5 bases). The germline V and J ends were trimmed by 8 bases and 7 bases, with 18 bases remaining between them. The CDR3 extends over 13 amino acids. CDR1 SGHDN and CDR2 FVKESK come from the germline V gene. DNA for the CDR3: TGTGCCAGCTCCCCCCGTCAGGGTGGGGAGCAGTACTTC. Protein sequence: CASSPRQGGEQYF.

V and J are TRBV13 and TRBJ1-2, with 9 nucleotides matching TRBD1. V was pared by 5 bases and J by 4 bases, with 8 bases of the junction left unmatched. The CDR3 sequence is 15 residues long. Germline CDR1 is PRHDT and CDR2 is FYEKMQ (reference sequence). As DNA, the CDR3 is TGTGCCAGCAGCATACCCGGGACAGGGACCTATGGCTACACCTTC. As protein: CASSIPGTGTYGYTF.

The chain joins TRBV30 to TRBJ1-2; TRBD1 is a possible D gene (5 bases). The CDR3 is 13 residues long. The V and J ends lost 3 bases and 8 bases respectively, with 16 bases between them. Germline lookup yields CDR1 GTSNPN and CDR2 SVGIG (reference sequence). CDR3 DNA: TGTGCCTGGAGGCATGGGGCAGGTGGAGGCTACACCTTC. This encodes CAWRHGAGGGYTF.

This rearrangement joins TRBV9 to TRBJ1-1; D unclear. CDR3 length equals 13 residues. CDR1 SGDLS and CDR2 YYNGEE come from the germline V gene. The germline V and J ends were trimmed by 0 bases and 10 bases, with 13 bases remaining between them. The CDR3 here is CASSVGVREVAFF. As DNA, the CDR3 is TGTGCCAGCAGCGTAGGCGTCAGAGAGGTAGCTTTCTTT.